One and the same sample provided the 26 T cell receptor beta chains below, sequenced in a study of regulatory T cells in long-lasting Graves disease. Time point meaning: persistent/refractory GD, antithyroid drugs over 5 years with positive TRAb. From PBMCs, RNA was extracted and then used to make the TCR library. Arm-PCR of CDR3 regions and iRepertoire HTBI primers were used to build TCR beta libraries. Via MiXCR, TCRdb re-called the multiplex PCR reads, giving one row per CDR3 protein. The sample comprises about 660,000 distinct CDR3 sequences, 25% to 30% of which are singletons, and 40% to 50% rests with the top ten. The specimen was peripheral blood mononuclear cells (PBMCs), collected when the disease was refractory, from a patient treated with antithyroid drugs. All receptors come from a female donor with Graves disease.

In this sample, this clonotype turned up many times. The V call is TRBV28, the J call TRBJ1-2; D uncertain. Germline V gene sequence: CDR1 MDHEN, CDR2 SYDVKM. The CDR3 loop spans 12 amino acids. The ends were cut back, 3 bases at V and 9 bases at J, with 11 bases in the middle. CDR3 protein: CASSFTGYSYTF. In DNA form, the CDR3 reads TGTGCCAGCAGTTTTACCGGGTACAGCTACACCTTC.

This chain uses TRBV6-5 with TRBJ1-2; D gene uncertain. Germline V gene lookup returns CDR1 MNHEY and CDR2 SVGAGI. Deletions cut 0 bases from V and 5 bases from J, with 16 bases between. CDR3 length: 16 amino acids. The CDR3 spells CASSYSIVGQPYGYTF. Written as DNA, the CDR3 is TGTGCCAGCAGTTACTCGATTGTCGGCCAACCGTATGGCTACACCTTC.

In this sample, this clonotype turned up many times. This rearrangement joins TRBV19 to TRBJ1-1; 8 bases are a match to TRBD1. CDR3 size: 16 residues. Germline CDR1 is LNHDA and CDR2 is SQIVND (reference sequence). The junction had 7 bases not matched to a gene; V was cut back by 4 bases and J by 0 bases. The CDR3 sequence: CASSRRQGSMNTEAFF. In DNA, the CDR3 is TGTGCCAGTAGTAGACGACAGGGGTCCATGAACACTGAAGCTTTCTTT.

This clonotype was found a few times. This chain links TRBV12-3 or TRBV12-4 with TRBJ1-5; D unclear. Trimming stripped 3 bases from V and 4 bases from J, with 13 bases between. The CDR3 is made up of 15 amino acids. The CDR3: CASSFGGQPNQPQHF. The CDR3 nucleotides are TGTGCCAGCAGTTTTGGCGGTCAGCCGAATCAGCCCCAGCATTTT.

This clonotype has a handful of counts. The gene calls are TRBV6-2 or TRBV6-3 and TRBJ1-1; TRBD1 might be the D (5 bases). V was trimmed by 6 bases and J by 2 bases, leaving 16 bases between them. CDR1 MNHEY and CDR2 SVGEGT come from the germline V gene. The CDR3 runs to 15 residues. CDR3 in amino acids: CASRPPGDLNTEAFF. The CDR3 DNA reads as TGTGCCAGCAGACCACCCGGGGACCTAAACACTGAAGCTTTCTTT.

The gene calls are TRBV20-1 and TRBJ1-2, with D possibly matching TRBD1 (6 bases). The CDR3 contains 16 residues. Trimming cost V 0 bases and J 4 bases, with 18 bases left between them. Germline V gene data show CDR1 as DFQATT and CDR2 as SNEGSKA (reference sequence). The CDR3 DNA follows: TGCAGTGCTAGAGATCGCAGGGGTGGCAGTATCTATGGCTACACCTTC. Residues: CSARDRRGGSIYGYTF.

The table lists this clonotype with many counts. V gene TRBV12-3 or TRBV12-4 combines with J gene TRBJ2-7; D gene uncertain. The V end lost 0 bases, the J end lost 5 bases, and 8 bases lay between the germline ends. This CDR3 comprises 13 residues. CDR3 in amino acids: CASSLAWSHEQYF. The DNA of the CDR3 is TGTGCCAGCAGTTTAGCATGGAGCCACGAGCAGTACTTC.

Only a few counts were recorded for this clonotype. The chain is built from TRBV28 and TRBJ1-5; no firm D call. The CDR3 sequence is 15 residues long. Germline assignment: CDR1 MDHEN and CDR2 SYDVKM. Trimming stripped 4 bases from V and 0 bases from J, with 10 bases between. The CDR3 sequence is CASSYNPNSNQPQHF. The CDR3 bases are TGTGCCAGCAGTTACAACCCCAATAGCAATCAGCCCCAGCATTTT.

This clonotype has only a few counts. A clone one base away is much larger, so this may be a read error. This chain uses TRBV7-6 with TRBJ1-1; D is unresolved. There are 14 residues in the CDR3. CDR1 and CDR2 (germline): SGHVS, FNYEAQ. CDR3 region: CASSLVDPNTETFF. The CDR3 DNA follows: TGTGCCAGCAGCTTAGTAGACCCGAACACTGAAACTTTCTTT.

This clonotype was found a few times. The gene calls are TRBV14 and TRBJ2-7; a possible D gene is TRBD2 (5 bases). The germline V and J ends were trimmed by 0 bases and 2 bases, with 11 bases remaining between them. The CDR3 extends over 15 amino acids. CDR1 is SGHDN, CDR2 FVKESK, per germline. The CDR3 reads CASSQDRRFAYEQYF. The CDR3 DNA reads TGTGCCAGCAGCCAAGACCGGAGGTTCGCCTACGAGCAGTACTTC.

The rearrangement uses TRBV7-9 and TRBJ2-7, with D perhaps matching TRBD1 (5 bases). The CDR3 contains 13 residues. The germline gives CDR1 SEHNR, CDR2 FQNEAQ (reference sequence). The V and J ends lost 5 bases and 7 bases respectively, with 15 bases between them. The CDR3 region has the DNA TGTGCCAGCAGCCCTGACAGTGATGGGGAGCAGTACTTC. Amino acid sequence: CASSPDSDGEQYF. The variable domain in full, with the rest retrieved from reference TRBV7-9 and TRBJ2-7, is DTGVSQNPRHKITKRGQNVTFRCDPISEHNRLYWYRQTLGQGPEFLTYFQNEAQLEKSRLLSDRFSAERPKGSFSTLEIQRTEQGDSAMYLCASSPDSDGEQYFGPGTRLTVT.

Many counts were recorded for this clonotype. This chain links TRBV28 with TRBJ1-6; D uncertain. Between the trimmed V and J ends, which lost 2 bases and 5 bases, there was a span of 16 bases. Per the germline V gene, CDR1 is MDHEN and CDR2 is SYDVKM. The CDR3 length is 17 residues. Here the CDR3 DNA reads TGTGCCAGCAGTTTAGTCCGTCGAACAACAAATAATTCACCCCTCCACTTT. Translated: CASSLVRRTTNNSPLHF.

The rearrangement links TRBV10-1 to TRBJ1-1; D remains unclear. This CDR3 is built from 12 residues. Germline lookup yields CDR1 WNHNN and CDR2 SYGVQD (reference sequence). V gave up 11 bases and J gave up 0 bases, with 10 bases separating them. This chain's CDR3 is CAGVTMNTEAFF. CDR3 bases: TGCGCCGGGGTGACAATGAACACTGAAGCTTTCTTT.

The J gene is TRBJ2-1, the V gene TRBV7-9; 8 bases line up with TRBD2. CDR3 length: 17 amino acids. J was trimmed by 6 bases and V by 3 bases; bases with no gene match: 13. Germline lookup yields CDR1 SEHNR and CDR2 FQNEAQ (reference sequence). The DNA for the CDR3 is TGTGCCAGCAGCTTCTCTAAGACCGGGACTAGGATCAATGAGCAGTTCTTC. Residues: CASSFSKTGTRINEQFF.

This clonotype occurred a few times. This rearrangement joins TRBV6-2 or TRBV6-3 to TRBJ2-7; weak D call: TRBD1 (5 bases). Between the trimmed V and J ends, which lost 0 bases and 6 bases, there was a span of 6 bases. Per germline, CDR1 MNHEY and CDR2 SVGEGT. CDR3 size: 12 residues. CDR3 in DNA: TGTGCCAGCAGTTACTCCAGGGTCGAGCAGTACTTC. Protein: CASSYSRVEQYF.

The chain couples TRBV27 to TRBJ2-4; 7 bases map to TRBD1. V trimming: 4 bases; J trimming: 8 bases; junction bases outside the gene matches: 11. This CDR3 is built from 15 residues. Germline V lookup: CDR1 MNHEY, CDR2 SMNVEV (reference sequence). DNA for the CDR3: TGTGCCAGCAGTTCCTCCCTAGGGGGCCGGGACATTCAGTACTTC. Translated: CASSSSLGGRDIQYF.

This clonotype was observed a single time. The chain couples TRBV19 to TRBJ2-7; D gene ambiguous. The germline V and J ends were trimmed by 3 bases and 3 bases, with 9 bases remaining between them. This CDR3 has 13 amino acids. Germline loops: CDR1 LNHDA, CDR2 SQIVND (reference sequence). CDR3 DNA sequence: TGTGCCAGTAGTATCAGCCCGGGCTACGAGCAGTACTTC. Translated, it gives CASSISPGYEQYF.

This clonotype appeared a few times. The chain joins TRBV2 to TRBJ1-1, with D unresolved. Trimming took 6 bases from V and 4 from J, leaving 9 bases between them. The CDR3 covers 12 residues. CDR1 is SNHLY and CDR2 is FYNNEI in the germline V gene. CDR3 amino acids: CASRREGTEAFF. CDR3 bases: TGTGCCAGCAGGAGGGAGGGCACTGAAGCTTTCTTT.

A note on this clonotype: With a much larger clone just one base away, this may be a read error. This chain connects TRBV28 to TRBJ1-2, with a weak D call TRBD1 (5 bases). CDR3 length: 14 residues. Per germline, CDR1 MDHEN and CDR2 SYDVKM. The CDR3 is CAGSFRRRGDGYTF. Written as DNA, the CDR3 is TGTGCCGGCAGTTTTCGTCGTCGGGGGGATGGCTACACCTTC.

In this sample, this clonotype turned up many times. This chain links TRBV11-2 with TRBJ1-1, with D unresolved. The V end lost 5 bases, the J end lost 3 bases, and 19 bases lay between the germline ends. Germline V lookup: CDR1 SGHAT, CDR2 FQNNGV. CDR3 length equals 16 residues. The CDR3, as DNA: TGTGCCAGCAGCACCTCCGCGTTGGGGTTGGACACTGAAGCTTTCTTT. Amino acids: CASSTSALGLDTEAFF.

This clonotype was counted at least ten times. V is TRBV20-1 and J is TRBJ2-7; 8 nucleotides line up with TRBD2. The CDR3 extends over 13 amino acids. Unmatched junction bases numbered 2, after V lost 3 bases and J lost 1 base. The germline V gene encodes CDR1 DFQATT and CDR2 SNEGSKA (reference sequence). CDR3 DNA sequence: TGCAGTGCTAGCGGGAGGGGGTCCTACGAGCAGTACTTC. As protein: CSASGRGSYEQYF.

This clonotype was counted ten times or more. The CDR3: CASSASGQVNEQYF. Written as DNA, the CDR3 is TGTGCCAGCAGTGCTTCTGGACAGGTCAACGAGCAGTACTTC. The chain has TRBV28 and TRBJ2-7; TRBD1 matches at 7 bases. Trimming removed 5 bases from V and 5 bases from J; junction bases left unmatched: 9. Germline V gives CDR1 MDHEN, CDR2 SYDVKM. The CDR3 runs 14 residues.

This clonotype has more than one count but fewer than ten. The CDR3 here is CASSQEDRVYGYTF. The CDR3 DNA reads TGTGCCAGCAGCCAAGAGGACAGGGTCTATGGCTACACCTTC. V gene TRBV3-1 combines with J gene TRBJ1-2; 8 nucleotides agree with TRBD1. Germline values: CDR1 LGHDT, CDR2 YNNKEL (reference sequence). There are 14 residues in the CDR3. V trimming: 0 bases; J trimming: 4 bases; junction bases outside the gene matches: 1.

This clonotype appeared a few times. The chain's CDR3 is CASSARLAGVRGRTDTQYF. In DNA form, the CDR3 reads TGTGCCAGCAGTGCTCGACTAGCGGGAGTAAGGGGACGCACAGATACGCAGTATTTT. The V call is TRBV27, the J call TRBJ2-3; TRBD2 aligns across 12 bases. Germline trimming cut 5 bases from V and 1 base from J; bases unmatched to any gene: 13. CDR1 is MNHEY and CDR2 is SMNVEV in the germline V gene (reference sequence). This CDR3 comprises 19 residues.

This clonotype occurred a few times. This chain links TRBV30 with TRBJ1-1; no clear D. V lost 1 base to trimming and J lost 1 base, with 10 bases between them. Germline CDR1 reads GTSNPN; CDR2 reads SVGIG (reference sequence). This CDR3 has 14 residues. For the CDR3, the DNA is TGTGCCTGGAGTGATTGGAACGAGAACACTGAAGCTTTCTTT. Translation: CAWSDWNENTEAFF.

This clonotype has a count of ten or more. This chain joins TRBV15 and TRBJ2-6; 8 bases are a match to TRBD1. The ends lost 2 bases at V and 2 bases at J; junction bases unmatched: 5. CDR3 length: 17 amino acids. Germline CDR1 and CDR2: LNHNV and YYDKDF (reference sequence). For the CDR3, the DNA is TGTGCCACCAGCAGATCCAGGGGGCTTACTGGGGCCAACGTCCTGACTTTC. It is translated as CATSRSRGLTGANVLTF. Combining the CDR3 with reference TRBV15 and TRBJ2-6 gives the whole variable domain DAMVIQNPRYQVTQFGKPVTLSCSQTLNHNVMYWYQQKSSQAPKLLFHYYDKDFNNEADTPDNFQSRRPNTSFCFLDIRSPGLGDTAMYLCATSRSRGLTGANVLTFGAGSRLTVL.